A single sample is the source of the 10 T cell receptor beta chains below, sequenced in a study of T cell responses to AZD1222 COVID-19 vaccine. Data came from immunoSEQ multiplex PCR; TCRdb stores just in-frame clones and leaves some out. The sample carries 87,000 or so clones, 90% recorded once. The starting material was peripheral blood, obtained on day 0 of AZD1222 vaccination. The receptors were sampled from an adult in good health.

This rearrangement joins TRBV29-1 to TRBJ2-5; D is undetermined. Germline CDR1 is SQVTM and CDR2 is ANQGSEA. With 3 bases removed from V and 2 bases from J, the gap between germline ends came to 7 bases. This CDR3 spans 12 amino acids. The CDR3 reads CSVDVWQETQYF. As DNA, the CDR3 is TGCAGCGTTGACGTTTGGCAAGAGACCCAGTACTTC.

This chain joins TRBV24-1 and TRBJ1-4, with 10 bases that match TRBD1. The V segment lost 3 bases and the J segment 8 bases; nucleotides outside the gene matches: 5. CDR3 size: 15 residues. Germline CDR1 KGHDR, CDR2 SFDVKD. The CDR3 DNA reads as TGTGCCACCAGTGATGGCGGGACAGGGGTGGAAAAACTGTTTTTT. This codes for CATSDGGTGVEKLFF.

The rearrangement joins TRBV30 to TRBJ1-6; TRBD1 is a possible D gene (6 bases). Germline CDR1 and CDR2: GTSNPN and SVGIG (reference sequence). The V and J ends lost 4 bases and 6 bases respectively, with 10 bases between them. This CDR3 region has 13 residues. The CDR3 protein is CAWNQGSNSPLHF. The DNA for the CDR3 is TGTGCCTGGAACCAGGGGAGTAATTCACCCCTCCACTTT.

This chain links TRBV19 with TRBJ1-3; D is undetermined. Trimming left V 4 bases short and J 0 bases short, with 19 bases between. The germline CDR1 and CDR2 sequences are LNHDA and SQIVND (reference sequence). CDR3 length: 18 residues. CDR3 DNA sequence: TGTGCCAGTAGTACGGACGTTCGCTCATCTCCCTCTGGAAACACCATATATTTT. Its protein product is CASSTDVRSSPSGNTIYF.

The chain combines TRBV7-3 with TRBJ1-1, with 7 nucleotides matching TRBD1. CDR1 SGHTA and CDR2 FQGTGA come from the germline V gene. The CDR3 loop spans 15 amino acids. The V gene end was trimmed by 1 base and the J gene end by 4 bases; junction bases not matched to a gene: 6. The CDR3 here is CASSLRGEGATEAFF. CDR3 bases: TGTGCCAGCAGCTTAAGAGGGGAGGGGGCCACTGAAGCTTTCTTT.

The genes are TRBV19 and TRBJ1-2, with D perhaps TRBD1 (6 bases). Germline CDR1 LNHDA, CDR2 SQIVND (reference sequence). V lost 4 bases and J 5 bases, leaving 14 bases between the germline ends. The CDR3 covers 14 residues. CDR3 bases: TGTGCCAGTAGTAGGGTGGACAGAGAGTATGGCTACACCTTC. Amino acids: CASSRVDREYGYTF.

V gene TRBV9 combines with J gene TRBJ2-2; D is ambiguous. In germline, CDR1 is SGDLS, CDR2 YYNGEE. The CDR3 has 13 amino acids. V shed 1 base and J shed 6 bases, with 7 bases lying between them. CDR3 DNA: TGTGCCAGCAGCGTATATCTTGCCGGGGAGCTGTTTTTT. This translates into CASSVYLAGELFF.

Concerning this clone: The junction shows a germline mismatch at one end, possibly a read error. The V call is TRBV28, the J call TRBJ2-7, with D perhaps TRBD1 or TRBD2 (5 bases each). This CDR3 comprises 12 residues. CDR1 and CDR2 (germline): MDHEN, SYDVKM. CDR3 loop: CASSLRGYVQYF. Written as DNA, the CDR3 is TGTGCCAGCAGCCTGAGGGGTTACGTGCAGTACTTC.

The V and J genes are TRBV29-1 and TRBJ1-2, with D maybe TRBD1 (5 bases). The germline CDR1 and CDR2 sequences are SQVTM and ANQGSEA. CDR3 length: 11 residues. Between the trimmed V and J ends, which lost 4 bases and 8 bases, there was a span of 11 bases. CDR3 amino acids: CSVGDDGGYTF. The DNA for the CDR3 is TGCAGCGTTGGGGACGATGGGGGCTACACCTTC.

The rearrangement uses TRBV5-1 and TRBJ1-5; D remains unclear. This CDR3 region has 14 residues. Per the germline V gene, CDR1 is SGHRS and CDR2 is YFSETQ. Deletions cut 4 bases from V and 3 bases from J, with 11 bases between. CDR3 loop: CASSPQPNNQPQHF. The CDR3 DNA follows: TGCGCCAGCAGCCCACAGCCCAACAATCAGCCCCAGCATTTT.